The entry that follows covers one T cell receptor (beta chain) sequence. The assay was immunoSEQ multiplex PCR, and TCRdb's table has in-frame clones only and misses some. The table shows 70,000 to 75,000 clones, with roughly 91% occurring only once. The entry originates in a study of PD-L1 blockade in urothelial cancer. The junction had 8 bases not matched to a gene; V was cut back by 1 base and J by 2 bases. The germline gives CDR1 LGHNA, CDR2 YSLEER. CDR3 size: 17 residues. The material was PBMCs, obtained around atezolizumab (anti-PD-L1) treatment. The receptor was isolated from a man aged 60-69 years with urothelial cancer. This sequence joins TRBV4-3 and TRBJ2-5; 9 bases are a match to TRBD2. The CDR3 spells CASSQGLGGRGQETQYF. In nucleotides, the CDR3 is TGCGCCAGCAGCCAAGGTTTGGGCGGGAGGGGACAAGAGACCCAGTACTTC.